The present entry profiles one T cell receptor beta chain with its context. The sample comes from a study of blood T cell repertoires in COVID-19. The assay was immunoSEQ multiplex PCR, and TCRdb's table has in-frame clones only and misses some. Of approximately 200,000 clones listed, roughly 89% were seen once; the top ten hold around 10%. The material sequenced was PBMCs or T cells enriched from blood (not recorded which). This receptor was taken from a man aged 18 to 30 with acute COVID-19.

This CDR3 is CAISAPGRNYGYTF. Here the CDR3 DNA reads TGTGCCATCAGCGCCCCAGGGAGGAACTATGGCTACACCTTC. The rearrangement joins TRBV10-3 to TRBJ1-2; D is possibly TRBD1 (5 bases). Trimming cost V 6 bases and J 2 bases, with 13 bases left between them. The germline V gene has CDR1 ENHRY and CDR2 SYGVKD. The length of the CDR3 is 14 residues.